This paragraph covers one TCR beta chain sequence. The V end lost 5 bases, the J end lost 7 bases, and 12 bases lay between the germline ends. The CDR3 runs 13 residues. Germline CDR1 and CDR2: KGHDR and SFDVKD. The data were taken from a study of blood T cell repertoires in COVID-19. Study as a whole: The analysed material was cDNA or gDNA that came from T cells, B-cell-depleted T cells, or PBMCs.

Authors' data handling: Amplification with reference gene primers provided the estimates of nucleated cell counts. Some clones are missing from TCRdb's copy, which holds only in-frame ones; the method was immunoSEQ multiplex PCR. V, J and clone size derive from that table, while D and trimming were established from the DNA sequence. Among tens of thousands of clones, roughly four fifths were seen once, and the ten largest hold approximately 7.7%. The TCR sequence derives from a woman older than 75 with acute or convalescent COVID-19. What was sequenced was peripheral blood. The chain links TRBV24-1 to TRBJ2-3; possible D gene TRBD2, 6 bases. Here the CDR3 DNA reads TGTGCCACCAGTGTGGACGGGGGAAATACGCAGTATTTT. Translated, it gives CATSVDGGNTQYF.